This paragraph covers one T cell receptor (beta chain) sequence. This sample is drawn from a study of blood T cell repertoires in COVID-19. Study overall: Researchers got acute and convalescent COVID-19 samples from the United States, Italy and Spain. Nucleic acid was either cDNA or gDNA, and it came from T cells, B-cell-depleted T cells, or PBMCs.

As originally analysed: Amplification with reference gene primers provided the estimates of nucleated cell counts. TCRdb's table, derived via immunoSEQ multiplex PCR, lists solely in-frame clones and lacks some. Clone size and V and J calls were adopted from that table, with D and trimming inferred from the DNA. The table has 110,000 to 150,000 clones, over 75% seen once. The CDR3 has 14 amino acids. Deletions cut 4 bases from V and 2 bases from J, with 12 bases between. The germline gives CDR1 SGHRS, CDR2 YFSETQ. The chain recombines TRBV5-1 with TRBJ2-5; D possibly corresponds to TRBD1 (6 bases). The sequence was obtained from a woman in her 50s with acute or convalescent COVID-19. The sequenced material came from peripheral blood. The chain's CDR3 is CASSLGQRQETQYF. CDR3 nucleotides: TGCGCCAGCAGCCTAGGACAGAGGCAAGAGACCCAGTACTTC. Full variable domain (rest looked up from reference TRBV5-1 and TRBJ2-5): KAGVTQTPRYLIKTRGQQVTLSCSPISGHRSVSWYQQTPGQGLQFLFEYFSETQRNKGNFPGRFSGRQFSNSRSEMNVSTLELGDSALYLCASSLGQRQETQYFGPGTRLLVL.